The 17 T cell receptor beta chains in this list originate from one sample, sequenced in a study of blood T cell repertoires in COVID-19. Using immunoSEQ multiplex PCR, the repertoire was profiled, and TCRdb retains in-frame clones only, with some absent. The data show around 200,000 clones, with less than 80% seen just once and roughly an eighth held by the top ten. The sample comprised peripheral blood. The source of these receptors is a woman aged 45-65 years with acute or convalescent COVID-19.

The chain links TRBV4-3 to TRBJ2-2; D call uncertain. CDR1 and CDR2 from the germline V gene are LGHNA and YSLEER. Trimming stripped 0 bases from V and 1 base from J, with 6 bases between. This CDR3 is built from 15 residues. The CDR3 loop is CASSQDSGNTGELFF. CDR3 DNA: TGCGCCAGCAGCCAAGATTCGGGGAACACCGGGGAGCTGTTTTTT.

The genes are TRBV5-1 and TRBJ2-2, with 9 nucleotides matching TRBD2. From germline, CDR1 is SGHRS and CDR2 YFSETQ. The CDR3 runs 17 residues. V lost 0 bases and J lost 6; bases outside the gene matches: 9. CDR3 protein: CASSLVGGGAVPGELFF. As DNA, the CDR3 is TGCGCCAGCAGCTTGGTGGGCGGGGGGGCGGTTCCCGGGGAGCTGTTTTTT.

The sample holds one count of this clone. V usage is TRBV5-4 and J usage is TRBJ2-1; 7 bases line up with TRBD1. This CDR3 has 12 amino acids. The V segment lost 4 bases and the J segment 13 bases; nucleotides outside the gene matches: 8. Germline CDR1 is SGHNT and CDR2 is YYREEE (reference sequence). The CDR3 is CASSRDSWGQFF. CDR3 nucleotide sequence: TGTGCCAGCAGCCGGGACAGTTGGGGCCAGTTCTTC.

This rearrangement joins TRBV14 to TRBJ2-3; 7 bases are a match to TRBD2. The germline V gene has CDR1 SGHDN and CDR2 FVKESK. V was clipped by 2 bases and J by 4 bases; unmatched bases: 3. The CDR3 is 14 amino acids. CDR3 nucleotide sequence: TGTGCCAGCAGCCAAAAGACTAGCTCAGATACGCAGTATTTT. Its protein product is CASSQKTSSDTQYF.

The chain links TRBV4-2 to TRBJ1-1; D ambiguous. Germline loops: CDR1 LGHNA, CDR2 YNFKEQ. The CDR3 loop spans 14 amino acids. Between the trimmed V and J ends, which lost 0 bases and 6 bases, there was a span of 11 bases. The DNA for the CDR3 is TGTGCCAGCAGCCAAGATCGGGGAGTCTCTGAAGCTTTCTTT. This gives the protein CASSQDRGVSEAFF.

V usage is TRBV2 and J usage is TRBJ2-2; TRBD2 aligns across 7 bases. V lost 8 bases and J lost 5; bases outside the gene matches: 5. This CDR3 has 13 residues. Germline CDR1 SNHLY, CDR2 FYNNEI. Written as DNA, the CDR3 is TGTGCCAGCGGGAGGGAAGGGACCGGGGAGCTGTTTTTT. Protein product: CASGREGTGELFF.

The CDR3, as DNA: TGTGCCAGTAGTCCAGGGGTGGGGACCGGGGAGCTGTTTTTT. Amino acid sequence: CASSPGVGTGELFF. The chain recombines TRBV19 with TRBJ2-2, with D maybe TRBD1 (6 bases). The CDR3 is made up of 14 amino acids. CDR1 is LNHDA and CDR2 is SQIVND in the germline V gene (reference sequence). The ends were cut back, 5 bases at V and 5 bases at J, with 12 bases in the middle. Full variable domain (rest looked up from reference TRBV19 and TRBJ2-2): DGGITQSPKYLFRKEGQNVTLSCEQNLNHDAMYWYRQDPGQGLRLIYYSQIVNDFQKGDIAEGYSVSREKKESFPLTVTSAQKNPTAFYLCASSPGVGTGELFFGEGSRLTVL.

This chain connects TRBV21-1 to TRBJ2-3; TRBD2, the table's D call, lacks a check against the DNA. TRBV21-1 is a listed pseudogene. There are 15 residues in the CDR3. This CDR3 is CATASLAAFTDTQYF. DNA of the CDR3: TGTGCCACCGCCTCACTAGCGGCTTTCACAGATACGCAGTATTTT.

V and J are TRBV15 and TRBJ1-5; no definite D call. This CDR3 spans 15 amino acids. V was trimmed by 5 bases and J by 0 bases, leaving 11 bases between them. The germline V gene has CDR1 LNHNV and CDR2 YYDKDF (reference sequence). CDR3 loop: CATSARRDSNQPQHF. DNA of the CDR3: TGTGCCACCAGCGCCCGACGGGATAGCAATCAGCCCCAGCATTTT.

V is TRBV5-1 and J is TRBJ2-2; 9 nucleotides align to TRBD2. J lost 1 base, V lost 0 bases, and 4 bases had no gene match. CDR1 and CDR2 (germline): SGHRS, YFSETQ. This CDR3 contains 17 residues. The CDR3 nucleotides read TGCGCCAGCAGCTTGGCCTTGACTAGCGGGAACACCGGGGAGCTGTTTTTT. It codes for CASSLALTSGNTGELFF.

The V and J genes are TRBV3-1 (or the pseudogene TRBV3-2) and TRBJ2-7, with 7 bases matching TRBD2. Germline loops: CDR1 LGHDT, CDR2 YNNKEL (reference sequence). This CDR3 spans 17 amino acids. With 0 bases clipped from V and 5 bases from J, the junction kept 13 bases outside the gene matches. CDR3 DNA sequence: TGTGCCAGCAGCCAAGATTTATGGCGGGAGAGAGGGGACGAGCAGTACTTC. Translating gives CASSQDLWRERGDEQYF.

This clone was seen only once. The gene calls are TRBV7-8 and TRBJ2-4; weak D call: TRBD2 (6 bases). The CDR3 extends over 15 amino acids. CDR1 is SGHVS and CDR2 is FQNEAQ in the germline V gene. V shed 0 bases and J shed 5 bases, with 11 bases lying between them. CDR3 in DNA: TGTGCCAGCAGCTTAGCCGGGGGAAGTCAAAACATTCAGTACTTC. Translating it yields CASSLAGGSQNIQYF.

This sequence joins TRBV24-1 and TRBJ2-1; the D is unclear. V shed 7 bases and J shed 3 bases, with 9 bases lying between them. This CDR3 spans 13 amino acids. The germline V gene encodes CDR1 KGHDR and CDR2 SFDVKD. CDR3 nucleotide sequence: TGTGCCACCAGAGAGGATCTCTACAATGAGCAGTTCTTC. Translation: CATREDLYNEQFF.

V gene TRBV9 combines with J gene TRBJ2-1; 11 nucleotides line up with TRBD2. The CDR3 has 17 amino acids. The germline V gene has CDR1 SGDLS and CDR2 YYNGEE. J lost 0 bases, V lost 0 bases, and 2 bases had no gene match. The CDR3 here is CASSVGTSGSSYNEQFF. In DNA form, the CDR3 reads TGTGCCAGCAGCGTAGGTACTAGCGGGAGCTCCTACAATGAGCAGTTCTTC.

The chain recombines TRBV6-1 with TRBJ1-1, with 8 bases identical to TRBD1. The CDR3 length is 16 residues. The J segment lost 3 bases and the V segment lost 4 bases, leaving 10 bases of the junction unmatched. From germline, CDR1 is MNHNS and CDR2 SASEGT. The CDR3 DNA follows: TGTGCCAGCAGTGGTGACAGGGGTTGGGGTGACACTGAAGCTTTCTTT. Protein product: CASSGDRGWGDTEAFF.

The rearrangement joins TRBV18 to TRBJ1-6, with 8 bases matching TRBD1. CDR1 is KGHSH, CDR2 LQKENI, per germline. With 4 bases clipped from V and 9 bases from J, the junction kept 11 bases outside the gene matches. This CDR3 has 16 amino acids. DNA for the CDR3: TGTGCCAGCTCACTAGCTGGGACAGGAGGCGGTTCACCCCTCCACTTT. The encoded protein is CASSLAGTGGGSPLHF.

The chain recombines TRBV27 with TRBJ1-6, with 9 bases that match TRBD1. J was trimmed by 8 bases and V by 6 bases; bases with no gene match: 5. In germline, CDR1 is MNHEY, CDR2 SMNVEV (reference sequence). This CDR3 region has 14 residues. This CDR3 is CASSSGTGHSPLHF. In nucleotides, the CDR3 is TGTGCCAGCAGCTCCGGGACAGGGCATTCACCCCTCCACTTT.